This passage covers 29 T cell receptor beta chains from one sample sequenced in a study of CD8 T cells in ankylosing spondylitis. TCRdb processed the 5' RACE reads anew with MiXCR; each CDR3 protein has one entry. The table lists some 250,000 distinct CDR3 sequences, around 7.8% of them singletons. The specimen was blood, either unsorted or a sorted T cell fraction (not recorded which). The receptor set was obtained from a male donor with ankylosing spondylitis or in good health (not recorded which).

This rearrangement joins TRBV7-6 to TRBJ2-5, with 9 bases that match TRBD1. The germline gives CDR1 SGHVS, CDR2 FNYEAQ. The CDR3 covers 14 residues. J gave up 5 bases and V 3 bases, and 4 bases lay outside the gene matches. In DNA form, the CDR3 reads TGTGCCAGCAGCTTCGACAGGGGGAGTGAGACCCAGTACTTC. This translates into CASSFDRGSETQYF.

This sequence joins TRBV25-1 and TRBJ1-6; D is ambiguous. Germline V CDR1 and CDR2: MGHDK, SYGVNS. The ends were cut back, 4 bases at V and 7 bases at J, with 14 bases in the middle. The CDR3 length is 15 residues. The DNA of the CDR3 is TGTGCCAGCAGTGCCGTCGGAGGGCCCAATTCACCCCTCCACTTT. Encoded protein: CASSAVGGPNSPLHF.

There are many counts of this clonotype. The gene calls are TRBV4-3 and TRBJ1-2; D unclear. The length of the CDR3 is 15 residues. Trimming left V 0 bases short and J 8 bases short, with 16 bases between. Germline assignment: CDR1 LGHNA and CDR2 YSLEER. In DNA, the CDR3 is TGCGCCAGCAGCCAAGATCTCGGGAGCGGAAGAGGCTACACCTTC. Translated: CASSQDLGSGRGYTF.

This clonotype was seen a few times. This chain links TRBV20-1 with TRBJ2-5; 12 nucleotides align to TRBD2. Per germline, CDR1 DFQATT and CDR2 SNEGSKA (reference sequence). V dropped 6 bases and J dropped 5; count of bases not matched to a gene: 10. The CDR3 has 15 amino acids. DNA of the CDR3: TGCAGTGCCGCGACTAGCGGGAGACGTCAGGAGACCCAGTACTTC. It codes for CSAATSGRRQETQYF.

This clonotype was detected ten times or more. The V and J genes are TRBV5-6 and TRBJ1-2, with D perhaps TRBD1 (5 bases). The CDR3 extends over 13 amino acids. Germline V CDR1 and CDR2: SGHDT, YYEEEE. Trimming took off 5 bases at V and 6 bases at J, with 14 bases between the two ends. The CDR3 DNA is TGTGCCAGCAGGACTGCTGGGGCTCATGGCTACACCTTC. Translated, it gives CASRTAGAHGYTF.

This clonotype appeared many times. This sequence joins TRBV7-9 and TRBJ1-1; 7 positions agree with TRBD1. The CDR3 is made up of 15 amino acids. Germline trimming cut 2 bases from V and 4 bases from J; bases unmatched to any gene: 7. Germline V gives CDR1 SEHNR, CDR2 FQNEAQ (reference sequence). The CDR3 DNA sequence: TGTGCCAGCAGCTTACTCCAGGGGGAGGTCACTGAAGCTTTCTTT. Its translation is CASSLLQGEVTEAFF.

This clonotype appeared many times. J is TRBJ1-2 and V is TRBV27, with D unclear. V lost 3 bases and J lost 0, with 8 bases in between. The CDR3 totals 14 residues. The germline V gene encodes CDR1 MNHEY and CDR2 SMNVEV (reference sequence). The CDR3 DNA reads as TGTGCCAGCAGTTTCCGGGTCCCTAACTATGGCTACACCTTC. This gives the protein CASSFRVPNYGYTF.

This clonotype was recorded many times. The rearrangement joins TRBV20-1 to TRBJ1-1; D remains ambiguous. V lost 3 bases and J lost 6, with 14 bases in between. Looked up from germline, CDR1 is DFQATT and CDR2 is SNEGSKA (reference sequence). CDR3 length: 13 amino acids. The CDR3, as DNA: TGCAGTGCTAGCGTCAGAGAGAGCGCTGAAGCTTTCTTT. Translation: CSASVRESAEAFF.

At least ten counts were recorded for this clonotype. The chain uses TRBV4-3 and TRBJ1-2; TRBD1 aligns across 12 bases. The J segment lost 5 bases and the V segment lost 4 bases, leaving 5 bases of the junction unmatched. CDR3 length: 15 residues. Germline values: CDR1 LGHNA, CDR2 YSLEER. The CDR3 here is CASSPGTGGGYGYTF. For the CDR3, the DNA is TGCGCCAGCAGCCCAGGGACAGGGGGCGGGTATGGCTACACCTTC.

There are many counts of this clonotype. The chain carries TRBV7-2 and TRBJ1-2, with 10 bases lining up with TRBD1. Germline values: CDR1 SGHTA, CDR2 FQGNSA. This CDR3 has 15 amino acids. V lost 5 bases and J lost 6; bases outside the gene matches: 9. CDR3 region: CASSMTGTGVNGYTF. The CDR3 DNA reads as TGTGCCAGCAGCATGACCGGGACAGGGGTGAATGGCTACACCTTC.

On this clonotype itself: Being one base from a much bigger clone, this may be a read error. The rearrangement links TRBV20-1 to TRBJ1-6; TRBD1 matches 9 bases. Looked up from germline, CDR1 is DFQATT and CDR2 is SNEGSKA (reference sequence). This CDR3 spans 15 amino acids. Germline trimming cut 8 bases from V and 6 bases from J; bases unmatched to any gene: 11. As DNA, the CDR3 is TGCAGTTCCCAAAGGGGACAGGGAGGTAATTCACCCCTCCACTTT. Its translation is CSSQRGQGGNSPLHF.

There are many counts of this clonotype. V usage is TRBV2 and J usage is TRBJ2-2; weak D call: TRBD1 (6 bases). CDR3 size: 14 residues. V was clipped by 4 bases and J by 8 bases, with 14 bases between them. Germline CDR1 and CDR2: SNHLY and FYNNEI. The CDR3 DNA reads TGTGCCAGCAGTGGCCCCCACGGGACAGGGGAGCTGTTTTTT. It translates to CASSGPHGTGELFF.

This clonotype appeared many times. The chain links TRBV5-1 to TRBJ2-7; unclear D gene. The ends were cut back, 0 bases at V and 3 bases at J, with 10 bases in the middle. The CDR3 has 14 residues. The germline gives CDR1 SGHRS, CDR2 YFSETQ. CDR3 residues: CASSLEGLNYEQYF. Written as DNA, the CDR3 is TGCGCCAGCAGCTTGGAAGGTCTGAACTACGAGCAGTACTTC.

This clonotype was detected many times. The chain joins TRBV19 to TRBJ2-3; 11 bases line up with TRBD2. This CDR3 spans 16 amino acids. Germline CDR1 reads LNHDA; CDR2 reads SQIVND (reference sequence). The J segment lost 8 bases and the V segment lost 5 bases, leaving 12 bases of the junction unmatched. The CDR3 loop reads CASSETSGVLEATQYF. The CDR3 bases are TGTGCCAGTAGTGAGACTAGCGGGGTGCTCGAGGCTACGCAGTATTTT.

Comments on this clonotype: This could be a read error, since a much larger clone is one nucleotide away. The V gene is TRBV3-1, the J gene TRBJ2-4; a possible D gene is TRBD2 (5 bases). Germline assignment: CDR1 LGHDT and CDR2 YNNKEL (reference sequence). The CDR3 consists of 14 residues. CDR3 sequence reads: CPSSLNDGGGHQYF. Written as DNA, the CDR3 is TGTCCCAGCAGTCTTAATGACGGAGGAGGTCATCAGTACTTC. Using reference TRBV3-1 and TRBJ2-4 for the parts outside the CDR3, the full variable domain is DTAVSQTPKYLVTQMGNDKSIKCEQNLGHDTMYWYKQDSKKFLKIMFSYNNKELIINETVPNRFSPKSPDKAHLNLHINSLELGDSAVYFCPSSLNDGGGHQYFGAGTRLSVL.

This clonotype was seen ten or more times. V usage is TRBV3-1 and J usage is TRBJ1-1; TRBD1 is a possible D gene (6 bases). CDR1 LGHDT and CDR2 YNNKEL come from the germline V gene (reference sequence). V was cut by 3 bases and J by 0 bases, with 11 bases left in between. The CDR3 is 15 residues long. The CDR3 loop is CASSQWDKMNTEAFF. The CDR3 nucleotides read TGTGCCAGCAGCCAGTGGGACAAGATGAACACTGAAGCTTTCTTT.

This clonotype came up many times. This chain links TRBV19 with TRBJ1-1, with 7 bases that match TRBD1. Germline CDR1 LNHDA, CDR2 SQIVND (reference sequence). The CDR3 runs 14 residues. J lost 3 bases, V lost 5 bases, and 6 bases had no gene match. In nucleotides, the CDR3 is TGTGCCAGTAGTCCGACAGGGATGGACACTGAAGCTTTCTTT. Protein product: CASSPTGMDTEAFF.

This clonotype was observed a handful of times. This chain uses TRBV20-1 with TRBJ2-7, with D perhaps matching TRBD1 or TRBD2 (5 bases each). V was cut by 3 bases and J by 2 bases, with 14 bases left in between. Per the germline V gene, CDR1 is DFQATT and CDR2 is SNEGSKA (reference sequence). The CDR3 spans 14 residues. CDR3 protein: CSASPRDAPYEQYF. CDR3 in DNA: TGCAGTGCTAGTCCCCGGGACGCCCCCTACGAGCAGTACTTC.

This clonotype was recorded many times. In DNA, the CDR3 is TGTGCCAGCAGCCCCGGGGACAGGGCGGGGACTGAAGCTTTCTTT. It specifies CASSPGDRAGTEAFF. V and J are TRBV3-1 and TRBJ1-1, with 9 bases aligning to TRBD1. Germline CDR1 and CDR2: LGHDT and YNNKEL (reference sequence). With 4 bases clipped from V and 5 bases from J, the junction kept 8 bases outside the gene matches. This CDR3 contains 15 residues.

This clonotype was found many times. The rearrangement joins TRBV19 to TRBJ1-5, with a possible D match to TRBD1 (5 bases). CDR1 and CDR2 (germline): LNHDA, SQIVND (reference sequence). The CDR3 sequence is 16 residues long. V was cut by 0 bases and J by 4 bases, with 13 bases left in between. The CDR3 nucleotides are TGTGCCAGTAGTATAGATGGGGCATACACAAATCAGCCCCAGCATTTT. Amino acids: CASSIDGAYTNQPQHF.

This clonotype was found a few times. V and J are TRBV7-9 and TRBJ2-5, with 14 bases fitting TRBD2. The CDR3 runs to 15 residues. V shed 5 bases and J 4 bases; nucleotides not matched to a gene: 3. CDR1 is SEHNR and CDR2 is FQNEAQ in the germline V gene (reference sequence). CDR3 in DNA: TGTGCCAGCAGCCGGACTAGCGGGAGGCGAGAGACCCAGTACTTC. Translating gives CASSRTSGRRETQYF.

This clonotype came up a few times. The chain is built from TRBV7-2 and TRBJ1-5; D is ambiguous. Trimming cost V 1 base and J 8 bases, with 9 bases left between them. Germline V gives CDR1 SGHTA, CDR2 FQGNSA. The CDR3 consists of 13 residues. The DNA of the CDR3 is TGTGCCAGCAGCTTAGAGTTGGGTGAGCCCCAGCATTTT. It specifies CASSLELGEPQHF.

V is TRBV6-2 or TRBV6-3 and J is TRBJ2-1; D is perhaps TRBD2 (7 bases). The CDR3 consists of 14 residues. Germline V gives CDR1 MNHEY, CDR2 SVGEGT. Trimming took 6 bases from V and 9 from J, leaving 18 bases between them. The CDR3 protein is CASSPTRGPGEQFF. The CDR3 nucleotides are TGTGCCAGCAGCCCGACGCGGGGGCCGGGTGAGCAGTTCTTC.

This chain uses TRBV19 with TRBJ2-1; 9 nucleotides line up with TRBD2. Looked up from germline, CDR1 is LNHDA and CDR2 is SQIVND (reference sequence). Germline trimming cut 5 bases from V and 0 bases from J; bases unmatched to any gene: 2. The CDR3 is made up of 15 amino acids. The DNA of the CDR3 is TGTGCCAGTAGTCTACTAGCGGGCTCCTACAATGAGCAGTTCTTC. It encodes CASSLLAGSYNEQFF. The full variable domain, in which reference TRBV19 and TRBJ2-1 provide the parts outside the CDR3, is DGGITQSPKYLFRKEGQNVTLSCEQNLNHDAMYWYRQDPGQGLRLIYYSQIVNDFQKGDIAEGYSVSREKKESFPLTVTSAQKNPTAFYLCASSLLAGSYNEQFFGPGTRLTVL.

The sample holds many counts of this clonotype. This rearrangement joins TRBV20-1 to TRBJ2-1, with 8 bases lining up with TRBD1. The CDR3 has 11 residues. The germline gives CDR1 DFQATT, CDR2 SNEGSKA (reference sequence). The junction had 3 bases not matched to a gene; V was cut back by 5 bases and J by 9 bases. As DNA, the CDR3 is TGCAGTGCTCCGACAGGGGTTGAGCAGTTCTTC. Translated, it gives CSAPTGVEQFF.

A few counts support this clonotype. The chain employs TRBV30 and TRBJ1-1; no clear D gene. V lost 0 bases and J 8 bases, leaving 10 bases between the germline ends. CDR1 is GTSNPN and CDR2 is SVGIG in the germline V gene (reference sequence). The length of the CDR3 is 12 residues. The CDR3 protein is CAWSVLSREAFF. The CDR3 nucleotides read TGTGCCTGGAGTGTACTGAGCAGGGAAGCTTTCTTT.

The table lists this clonotype with many counts. The rearrangement links TRBV12-3 or TRBV12-4 to TRBJ2-5, with a possible D match to TRBD1 (5 bases). The CDR3 runs to 14 residues. The V gene lost 7 bases and the J gene lost 2 bases, with 14 bases spanning the gap. This CDR3 reads CASTNWGQQETQYF. CDR3 DNA: TGTGCCAGCACCAACTGGGGCCAACAAGAGACCCAGTACTTC.

This clonotype has a count of ten or more. The chain employs TRBV29-1 and TRBJ2-7; tentatively, D is TRBD1 (6 bases). CDR1 and CDR2 from the germline V gene are SQVTM and ANQGSEA. V shed 5 bases and J shed 3 bases, with 11 bases lying between them. The CDR3 is 12 residues long. CDR3 residues: CSVLGGYYEQYF. CDR3 DNA sequence: TGCAGCGTTCTTGGGGGCTACTACGAGCAGTACTTC.

This clonotype was seen repeatedly, ten times or more. The chain couples TRBV12-3 or TRBV12-4 to TRBJ2-2, with 7 nucleotides matching TRBD2. V was pared by 6 bases and J by 7 bases, with 5 bases of the junction left unmatched. The CDR3 runs 13 residues. CDR3 coding DNA: TGTGCCAGCAGGCCGACTAGCAACGGGGAGCTGTTTTTT. This sequence encodes CASRPTSNGELFF.